These 16 T cell receptor beta chains were sequenced from one sample in a study of beta chain features in type 1 diabetes. Findings and limits, study-wide: When Type 1 diabetes patients were examined, their TCRB CDR3s proved moderately but significantly shorter in all four CD4+ subsets.

These receptors' targets are unknown. The investigators reverse transcribed all of the isolated RNA, so they sequenced expressed TCRB transcripts. Using immunoSEQ multiplex PCR, the repertoire was profiled, and TCRdb retains in-frame clones only, with some absent. The sample holds some 660,000 clones, around 15% seen once. The sample was naive CD4+ T cells from blood. All receptors derive from a man aged 18 to 35 with type 1 diabetes.

This clone was found a few times. The chain links TRBV6-1 to TRBJ1-1, with no clear D. V dropped 7 bases and J dropped 0 bases, with 12 bases sitting between them. This CDR3 has 14 amino acids. Per germline, CDR1 MNHNS and CDR2 SASEGT. The CDR3 DNA reads as TGTGCCAGCATGGAAGCATTACTGAACACTGAAGCTTTCTTT. Encoded protein: CASMEALLNTEAFF.

The rearrangement uses TRBV30 and TRBJ1-5; D uncertain. This CDR3 contains 13 residues. V was cut by 1 base and J by 8 bases, with 12 bases left in between. The germline V gene encodes CDR1 GTSNPN and CDR2 SVGIG (reference sequence). The CDR3 sequence: CAWSAFQLEPQHF. CDR3 bases: TGTGCCTGGAGTGCATTCCAATTAGAGCCCCAGCATTTT.

The V gene is TRBV11-2, the J gene TRBJ2-1; 7 bases align to TRBD1. The germline V gene has CDR1 SGHAT and CDR2 FQNNGV. V lost 5 bases and J lost 6; bases outside the gene matches: 4. The CDR3 is 13 residues long. The CDR3 is CASSTTGSNEQFF. The DNA for the CDR3 is TGTGCCAGCAGCACGACAGGGAGCAATGAGCAGTTCTTC. Full variable domain (missing parts from reference TRBV11-2 and TRBJ2-1): EAGVAQSPRYKIIEKRQSVAFWCNPISGHATLYWYQQILGQGPKLLIQFQNNGVVDDSQLPKDRFSAERLKGVDSTLKIQPAKLEDSAVYLCASSTTGSNEQFFGPGTRLTVL.

The chain is built from TRBV9 and TRBJ2-3; D is unresolved. The V end lost 1 base, the J end lost 0 bases, and 9 bases lay between the germline ends. Germline values: CDR1 SGDLS, CDR2 YYNGEE. CDR3 size: 15 residues. CDR3 nucleotide sequence: TGTGCCAGCAGCGTAAATCTAGTGAGCACAGATACGCAGTATTTT. Translating it yields CASSVNLVSTDTQYF.

This chain connects TRBV11-1 to TRBJ2-3, with D possibly TRBD1 on 5 matching bases. V shed 0 bases and J shed 6 bases, with 10 bases lying between them. Germline V gene sequence: CDR1 SGHAT, CDR2 FQDESV (reference sequence). CDR3 length: 14 residues. This CDR3 is CASSLAGASDTQYF. CDR3 DNA sequence: TGTGCCAGCAGCTTAGCAGGGGCGTCGGATACGCAGTATTTT.

The chain has TRBV7-2 and TRBJ1-1, with unresolved D. Germline V gene sequence: CDR1 SGHTA, CDR2 FQGNSA. The CDR3 loop spans 11 amino acids. V was pared by 2 bases and J by 11 bases, with 9 bases between. The CDR3 loop is CASSLRTAAFF. The CDR3 DNA reads as TGTGCCAGCAGCTTAAGAACAGCGGCTTTCTTT.

The V and J genes are TRBV7-2 and TRBJ2-5, with 13 bases aligning to TRBD2. The germline CDR1 and CDR2 sequences are SGHTA and FQGNSA. CDR3 length: 16 amino acids. The V gene end was trimmed by 5 bases and the J gene end by 4 bases; junction bases not matched to a gene: 7. CDR3: CASSETSGGSRETQYF. As DNA, the CDR3 is TGTGCCAGCAGCGAGACTAGCGGGGGGTCCCGAGAGACCCAGTACTTC.

The chain employs TRBV10-3 and TRBJ2-7; 10 bases line up with TRBD1. Germline V gene data show CDR1 as ENHRY and CDR2 as SYGVKD. CDR3 size: 14 residues. Trimming cost V 6 bases and J 3 bases; bases outside gene matches: 5. The CDR3 DNA reads as TGTGCCATCAGGGGACAGGGGACCGTCTACGAGCAGTACTTC. Amino acid sequence: CAIRGQGTVYEQYF.

The V gene is TRBV7-2, the J gene TRBJ2-3; 9 bases match TRBD2. J gave up 2 bases and V 2 bases, and 5 bases lay outside the gene matches. The germline gives CDR1 SGHTA, CDR2 FQGNSA. The CDR3 contains 16 residues. The CDR3 here is CASSLWRGGLTDTQYF. The CDR3 DNA sequence: TGTGCCAGCAGCTTATGGCGGGGGGGCCTCACAGATACGCAGTATTTT.

V is TRBV7-9 and J is TRBJ2-1, with 9 positions matching TRBD1. CDR1 and CDR2 from the germline V gene are SEHNR and FQNEAQ (reference sequence). CDR3 length: 15 residues. V dropped 5 bases and J dropped 6; count of bases not matched to a gene: 8. CDR3 sequence: CASSKAGTGSNEQFF. The CDR3 DNA reads as TGTGCCAGCAGCAAAGCAGGGACAGGGAGCAATGAGCAGTTCTTC.

This chain joins TRBV21-1 and TRBJ2-1; TRBD2, the table's D call, lacks a check against the DNA. TRBV21-1 is described as a pseudogene. The CDR3 has 16 residues. CDR3 residues: CASSKGGLAAYNEQFF. CDR3 nucleotides: TGTGCCAGCAGCAAAGGAGGACTAGCGGCCTACAATGAGCAGTTCTTC.

The rearrangement uses TRBV7-9 and TRBJ2-7; 10 bases match TRBD2. CDR3 length: 13 residues. V lost 4 bases, J lost 9 bases, and 6 bases stayed unmatched. Germline V gene data show CDR1 as SEHNR and CDR2 as FQNEAQ (reference sequence). This chain's CDR3 is CASSYGLAVGQYF. CDR3 nucleotide sequence: TGTGCCAGCAGCTATGGACTAGCGGTAGGGCAGTACTTC.

The chain links TRBV28 to TRBJ2-3; D not certain. V lost 5 bases, J lost 2 bases, and 14 bases lay in between. This CDR3 has 15 residues. Per germline, CDR1 MDHEN and CDR2 SYDVKM. CDR3 DNA: TGTGCCAGCAGTCCGGGCGACCTGGCCACAGATACGCAGTATTTT. It is translated as CASSPGDLATDTQYF.

This clone was seen only a few times. V usage is TRBV5-1 and J usage is TRBJ1-1; D call uncertain. CDR1 and CDR2 (germline): SGHRS, YFSETQ. The CDR3 contains 13 residues. The V end was cut by 5 bases, the J end by 5 bases, with 13 bases between. Here the CDR3 reads CASRQESRTEAFF. The DNA of the CDR3 is TGCGCCAGCAGACAAGAGAGTAGAACTGAAGCTTTCTTT.

This chain links TRBV11-2 with TRBJ2-1; 8 nucleotides align to TRBD1. Germline-derived CDR1 and CDR2 are SGHAT and FQNNGV. The J segment lost 14 bases and the V segment lost 5 bases, leaving 5 bases of the junction unmatched. The CDR3 totals 11 residues. The CDR3 DNA sequence: TGTGCCAGCAGCCAAACGACAGGGGAGTTCTTC. This sequence encodes CASSQTTGEFF.

This clone was seen a handful of times. The chain uses TRBV7-2 and TRBJ2-6; tentative D call: TRBD1 (5 bases). The CDR3 is 14 residues long. Trimming shortened V by 6 bases and J by 2 bases, and 8 bases separated the two germline ends. Germline V gene lookup returns CDR1 SGHTA and CDR2 FQGNSA. The CDR3 here is CASRQGTGANVLTF. CDR3 coding DNA: TGTGCCAGCAGGCAGGGAACTGGGGCCAACGTCCTGACTTTC.